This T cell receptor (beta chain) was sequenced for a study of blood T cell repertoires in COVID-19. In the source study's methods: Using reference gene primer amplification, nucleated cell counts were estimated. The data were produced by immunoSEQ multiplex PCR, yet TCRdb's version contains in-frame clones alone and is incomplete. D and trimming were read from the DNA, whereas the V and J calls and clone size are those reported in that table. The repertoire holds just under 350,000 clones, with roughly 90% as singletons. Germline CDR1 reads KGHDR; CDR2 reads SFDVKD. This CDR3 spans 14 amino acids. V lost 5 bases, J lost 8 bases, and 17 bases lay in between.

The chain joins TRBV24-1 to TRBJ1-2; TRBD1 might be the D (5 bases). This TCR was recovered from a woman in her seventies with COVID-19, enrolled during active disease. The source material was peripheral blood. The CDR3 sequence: CATSASRDSGGYTF. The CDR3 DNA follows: TGTGCCACCAGTGCCTCCCGGGACTCCGGGGGCTACACCTTC.